The source of this TCR beta chain is a study of Graves' ophthalmopathy and Graves' hyperthyroidism. For repertoire sequencing, the TCR beta CDR3 regions were amplified from RNA transcripts. In the first round, RT-PCR was carried out with HTBI primers, and a multiplex PCR formed the second round. MiXCR, applied by TCRdb to the multiplex PCR reads, yields one record per CDR3 protein. There are about 740,000 distinct CDR3 sequences in the sample; around 40% occur only once, and 44% lies in the top ten. This clonotype was counted only a few times. The material sequenced was peripheral blood. The receptor comes from an adult man with Graves' ophthalmopathy.

The CDR3 nucleotides read TGTGCCAGTAGTCTCGCCCGGGGACTAAGGTCAATCGGCTACACCTTC. Its translation: CASSLARGLRSIGYTF. The rearrangement links TRBV19 to TRBJ1-2; D perhaps matches TRBD1 (5 bases). The CDR3 length is 16 residues. In germline, CDR1 is LNHDA, CDR2 SQIVND (reference sequence). V lost 5 bases and J 8 bases, leaving 24 bases between the germline ends. The variable domain in full, with the rest retrieved from reference TRBV19 and TRBJ1-2, is DGGITQSPKYLFRKEGQNVTLSCEQNLNHDAMYWYRQDPGQGLRLIYYSQIVNDFQKGDIAEGYSVSREKKESFPLTVTSAQKNPTAFYLCASSLARGLRSIGYTFGSGTRLTVV.